This T cell receptor (beta chain) was recovered during a study of T cells after posttransplantation cyclophosphamide. Profiling relied on immunoSEQ multiplex PCR, and the TCRdb table lists in-frame clones only, not all of them. The data show roughly 49,000 clones, with none appearing a single time. The CDR3 has 14 residues. CDR1 MDHEN and CDR2 SYDVKM come from the germline V gene. V gave up 6 bases and J gave up 5 bases, with 13 bases separating them. This clone was recorded at least ten times. The sample was PBMCs. The chain is built from TRBV28 and TRBJ1-4, with D uncertain. The TCR sequence derives from a man in his forties or fifties in good health, CMV-negative, and a related stem cell transplant donor. The CDR3 is CASSFEGSNEKLFF. CDR3 DNA: TGTGCCAGCAGCTTCGAGGGCTCGAATGAAAAACTGTTTTTT.